The rows below give T cell receptor beta chains drawn from one sample of a study of breast tumors, draining lymph nodes, adjacent tissues. TCRdb re-derived calls from the multiplex PCR reads in MiXCR, one entry per CDR3 protein. This table has 47,000 or so distinct CDR3 sequences, 20% to 25% appearing once. Material for sequencing was breast tumor tissue. The receptors were gathered from a female donor with breast cancer. Some clones in this sample may be carry-over from other donors' samples. CDR3s leave out the opening cysteine and the closing phenylalanine or tryptophan. The order of the fields is D gene, J gene, V gene, CDR3 protein. The D gene is left open where the match is weak.

TRBD1	TRBJ2-6	TRBV12-3/TRBV12-4	ASITGGIGANVLT
TRBD2	TRBJ2-1	TRBV12-3/TRBV12-4	ASSLSGRAGSEQF
-	TRBJ1-2	TRBV24-1	ATSDVRDNYGYT
-	TRBJ2-1	TRBV20-1	SASHARKEQF
TRBD2	TRBJ2-1	TRBV27	ASTPQGGDEQF
-	TRBJ2-3	TRBV12-3/TRBV12-4	ASSLGGTQY
TRBD1	TRBJ2-7	TRBV28	ATLRTGVYEQY
-	TRBJ2-2	TRBV6-5	ASSYSRPPRGGELF
-	TRBJ2-5	TRBV2	ASRNSPGTQY
-	TRBJ2-7	TRBV30	AGTTNSYEQY
-	TRBJ2-6	TRBV28	ASSLSGAGANVLT
TRBD1	TRBJ1-2	TRBV4-1	ASSQGGTGGYGYT
-	TRBJ2-5	TRBV25-1	ASSESGREQETQY
-	TRBJ1-1	TRBV27	ASRGRVDAF
-	TRBJ2-7	TRBV7-8	ASSLELADSYEQY
-	TRBJ1-5	TRBV2	ASSDRANQPQH
-	TRBJ1-3	TRBV5-1	ASSLAGGAGNTIY
-	TRBJ2-5	TRBV5-8	ASNVRGQETQY
TRBD1	TRBJ2-5	TRBV2	ASSETPRGIETQY
TRBD2	TRBJ2-1	TRBV11-2	ASSFEPGGYNEQF
-	TRBJ1-2	TRBV29-1	SVELTTYGYT
-	TRBJ2-7	TRBV3-1	ANSLQGYEQY
-	TRBJ1-6	TRBV6-6	ASSSDTQSSYNSPLH
TRBD1	TRBJ1-5	TRBV6-1	ASSSPGTGINQPQH
-	TRBJ2-7	TRBV20-1	SASPVGLGIDYEQY
-	TRBJ1-6	TRBV20-1	SARLDGNSPLH
-	TRBJ2-1	TRBV2	ASSEDSFPL
-	TRBJ1-2	TRBV5-1	ARPRTERPYGYT
TRBD2	TRBJ2-2	TRBV20-1	SARPHLETSGRVGTGELF